A single sample gave rise to the 28 T cell receptor beta chains below, sequenced in a study of T cells in Graves' hyperthyroidism and ophthalmopathy. From RNA transcripts, TCR beta CDR3 regions were amplified. Using the HTBI primer set, a first-round RT-PCR was run on the TCR CDR3. MiXCR was run by TCRdb on the multiplex PCR reads, yielding one entry per CDR3 protein. The sample contains over 250,000 distinct CDR3 sequences, approximately 26% of which appear only once. The sample taken for sequencing was blood. These receptors originate from a man between 40 and 49 years old with Graves' hyperthyroidism that later progressed to Graves' ophthalmopathy.

This clonotype was counted ten times or more. V usage is TRBV11-1 and J usage is TRBJ2-5; D might be TRBD1 (6 bases). CDR1 is SGHAT, CDR2 FQDESV, per germline (reference sequence). V was pared by 3 bases and J by 4 bases, with 24 bases between. The CDR3 has 18 amino acids. The CDR3 DNA reads TGTGCCAGCAGCTTTCTGGGGCAGGGGAGATACGTCGGAGAGACCCAGTACTTC. Residues: CASSFLGQGRYVGETQYF.

This clonotype has a count of ten or more. The chain couples TRBV6-5 to TRBJ1-1; D is undetermined. CDR3 length: 15 amino acids. Looked up from germline, CDR1 is MNHEY and CDR2 is SVGAGI. V was shortened by 8 bases and J by 1 base, with 17 bases between the two germline ends. The CDR3 nucleotides are TGTGCCAGCGAGTCGGCCGGCTGGGAGAACACTGAAGCTTTCTTT. This gives the protein CASESAGWENTEAFF.

There are many counts of this clonotype. The rearrangement links TRBV12-3 or TRBV12-4 to TRBJ2-7; 8 nucleotides line up with TRBD1. The CDR3 runs 16 residues. V shed 5 bases and J 0 bases; nucleotides not matched to a gene: 9. CDR3 nucleotide sequence: TGTGCCAGCAGTCCCAATTTAGGACAGGGCTCCTACGAGCAGTACTTC. Translated: CASSPNLGQGSYEQYF.

The V call is TRBV28, the J call TRBJ2-2; tentatively, D is TRBD1 or TRBD2 (5 bases each). Per the germline V gene, CDR1 is MDHEN and CDR2 is SYDVKM. The CDR3 sequence is 15 residues long. The ends were cut back, 6 bases at V and 3 bases at J, with 14 bases in the middle. CDR3 coding DNA: TGTGCCAGCAGACCCGGGACGTGGGACACCGGGGAGCTGTTTTTT. The encoded protein is CASRPGTWDTGELFF.

This clonotype came up many times. A much larger clonotype is one base distant, so this may be a read error. The chain employs TRBV12-3 or TRBV12-4 and TRBJ2-7, with TRBD2 as a possible D gene (6 bases). This CDR3 spans 14 amino acids. V was pared by 1 base and J by 2 bases, with 9 bases between. The DNA of the CDR3 is TGTGCCAGCAGTTTAGTTGGCGGGGCCTACGAGCAGTACTTC. This sequence encodes CASSLVGGAYEQYF.

The chain uses TRBV5-1 and TRBJ2-7; maybe TRBD2 (5 bases). Germline loops: CDR1 SGHRS, CDR2 YFSETQ. The CDR3 length is 18 residues. Trimming removed 2 bases from V and 1 base from J, with 22 bases in between. The CDR3 DNA reads TGCGCCAGCAGCTTAGTTCCGGGAACCTTATCCAAGTCCTACGAGCAGTACTTC. It translates to CASSLVPGTLSKSYEQYF.

The V call is TRBV6-5, the J call TRBJ1-2; D not resolved. The CDR3 sequence is 13 residues long. V shed 2 bases and J shed 5 bases, with 9 bases lying between them. Germline V gene data show CDR1 as MNHEY and CDR2 as SVGAGI. This CDR3 is CASSYKKSYGYTF. CDR3 nucleotide sequence: TGTGCCAGCAGTTACAAGAAGAGTTATGGCTACACCTTC.

At least ten counts were recorded for this clonotype. The rearrangement links TRBV10-3 to TRBJ1-5; no definite D call. The CDR3 is 13 residues long. Germline CDR1 and CDR2: ENHRY and SYGVKD. The germline V and J ends were trimmed by 8 bases and 7 bases, with 15 bases remaining between them. As DNA, the CDR3 is TGTGCCATCTCCCCAGACATGGAGCAGCCCCAGCATTTT. Protein sequence: CAISPDMEQPQHF.

This clonotype has at least ten counts. The V and J genes are TRBV11-2 and TRBJ2-7; 10 bases are a match to TRBD1. The trim removed 5 bases at V and 4 bases at J, leaving 5 bases unmatched. Germline CDR1 is SGHAT and CDR2 is FQNNGV. The CDR3 is 14 amino acids. CDR3 nucleotides: TGTGCCAGCAGCCGGGACAGGGGCGGTTACGAGCAGTACTTC. Its protein is CASSRDRGGYEQYF.

This clonotype was seen more than once but under ten times. The CDR3 sequence: CASSAWTGGTDTQYF. The CDR3, as DNA: TGTGCCAGCAGCGCCTGGACAGGGGGCACAGATACGCAGTATTTT. V gene TRBV11-1 combines with J gene TRBJ2-3; TRBD1 matches at 9 bases. The CDR3 totals 15 residues. Germline trimming cut 5 bases from V and 1 base from J; bases unmatched to any gene: 4. Germline V gene sequence: CDR1 SGHAT, CDR2 FQDESV (reference sequence). Full variable domain (remainder filled in from reference TRBV11-1 and TRBJ2-3): EAEVAQSPRYKITEKSQAVAFWCDPISGHATLYWYRQILGQGPELLVQFQDESVVDDSQLPKDRFSAERLKGVDSTLKIQPAELGDSAMYLCASSAWTGGTDTQYFGPGTRLTVL.

V gene TRBV2 combines with J gene TRBJ2-5; TRBD1 matches 10 bases. V was clipped by 5 bases and J by 5 bases; unmatched bases: 5. Germline V lookup: CDR1 SNHLY, CDR2 FYNNEI. The CDR3 is 14 residues long. DNA of the CDR3: TGTGCCAGCAGTCCGGGACAGGGGATGGAGACCCAGTACTTC. It encodes CASSPGQGMETQYF.

This clonotype was seen many times. CDR3 loop: CAWSALQTNQPQHF. As DNA, the CDR3 is TGTGCCTGGAGTGCGTTGCAGACCAATCAGCCCCAGCATTTT. V is TRBV30 and J is TRBJ1-5, with unresolved D. V lost 1 base to trimming and J lost 3 bases, with 10 bases between them. The CDR3 runs 14 residues. Germline V gives CDR1 GTSNPN, CDR2 SVGIG (reference sequence).

This clonotype was counted many times. The chain couples TRBV29-1 to TRBJ1-2; 7 bases align to TRBD1. From germline, CDR1 is SQVTM and CDR2 ANQGSEA. The V and J ends lost 6 bases and 2 bases, in that order; junction bases with no gene match: 9. The CDR3 loop spans 14 amino acids. CDR3 residues: CSVETGGGNYGYTF. The DNA for the CDR3 is TGCAGCGTAGAAACTGGAGGGGGCAACTATGGCTACACCTTC.

The sample holds many counts of this clonotype. The chain carries TRBV29-1 and TRBJ2-5; the D gene is possibly TRBD2 (6 bases). V shed 3 bases and J shed 6 bases, with 11 bases lying between them. Germline V CDR1 and CDR2: SQVTM, ANQGSEA. The CDR3 has 12 amino acids. CDR3 protein: CSVEEGRKTQYF. The CDR3 bases are TGCAGCGTTGAGGAGGGAAGGAAGACCCAGTACTTC.

This chain uses TRBV6-1 with TRBJ2-7; D ambiguous. This CDR3 is 13 amino acids long. Between the trimmed V and J ends, which lost 2 bases and 3 bases, there was a span of 8 bases. The V gene's germline CDR1 is MNHNS and CDR2 SASEGT. The chain's CDR3 is CASSESTLYEQYF. The DNA of the CDR3 is TGTGCCAGCAGTGAAAGTACGCTCTACGAGCAGTACTTC.

This clonotype was seen repeatedly, ten times or more. V is TRBV10-3 and J is TRBJ2-7; no clear D. The CDR3 is 9 amino acids. The germline CDR1 and CDR2 sequences are ENHRY and SYGVKD. Trimming stripped 8 bases from V and 6 bases from J, with 5 bases between. The CDR3 nucleotides read TGTGCCATCGGGCTCGAGCAGTACTTC. Amino acid sequence: CAIGLEQYF.

This clonotype appeared many times. The V gene is TRBV20-1, the J gene TRBJ2-7; D is undetermined. Germline V lookup: CDR1 DFQATT, CDR2 SNEGSKA (reference sequence). This CDR3 is 14 amino acids long. Trimming removed 1 base from V and 0 bases from J, with 10 bases in between. The CDR3 here is CSARGMGYSYEQYF. The CDR3 DNA reads as TGCAGTGCTAGAGGAATGGGGTACTCCTACGAGCAGTACTTC.

This clonotype was recorded many times. This chain connects TRBV6-5 to TRBJ2-7; D perhaps matches TRBD2 (6 bases). CDR3 length equals 12 residues. V was trimmed by 2 bases and J by 10 bases, leaving 12 bases between them. Germline CDR1 reads MNHEY; CDR2 reads SVGAGI. CDR3 bases: TGTGCCAGCAGTTACCGGACGGGACTCCAGTACTTC. Protein sequence: CASSYRTGLQYF.

This clonotype was observed many times. The gene calls are TRBV11-2 and TRBJ1-1; D remains ambiguous. The CDR3 is made up of 13 amino acids. V shed 4 bases and J shed 10 bases, with 16 bases lying between them. Germline V gene data show CDR1 as SGHAT and CDR2 as FQNNGV. The CDR3 sequence is CASSWTLTSGAFF. The CDR3 DNA reads as TGTGCCAGCAGCTGGACGCTAACCTCGGGAGCTTTCTTT.

J is TRBJ2-5 and V is TRBV27, with D perhaps matching TRBD2 (5 bases). From germline, CDR1 is MNHEY and CDR2 SMNVEV (reference sequence). The CDR3 is 15 residues long. V was clipped by 6 bases and J by 1 base, with 15 bases between them. The CDR3 loop reads CASRRKSGSQETQYF. DNA for the CDR3: TGTGCCAGCAGAAGGAAGTCGGGGAGCCAAGAGACCCAGTACTTC.

This chain connects TRBV6-1 to TRBJ2-7; 11 positions agree with TRBD2. The ends lost 8 bases at V and 5 bases at J; junction bases unmatched: 11. Germline CDR1 is MNHNS and CDR2 is SASEGT. The CDR3 loop spans 15 amino acids. Here the CDR3 reads CASSRIAGGLDEQYF. The CDR3 bases are TGTGCCAGCTCTCGAATAGCGGGAGGGTTGGACGAGCAGTACTTC.

This clonotype was detected ten times or more. The chain is built from TRBV15 and TRBJ2-5; 10 bases align to TRBD2. This CDR3 has 15 residues. CDR1 and CDR2 from the germline V gene are LNHNV and YYDKDF (reference sequence). J lost 5 bases, V lost 4 bases, and 7 bases had no gene match. The CDR3 loop is CATSNGAGGHETQYF. As DNA, the CDR3 is TGTGCCACCAGCAATGGAGCGGGAGGGCACGAGACCCAGTACTTC. The variable domain in full, with the rest retrieved from reference TRBV15 and TRBJ2-5, is DAMVIQNPRYQVTQFGKPVTLSCSQTLNHNVMYWYQQKSSQAPKLLFHYYDKDFNNEADTPDNFQSRRPNTSFCFLDIRSPGLGDTAMYLCATSNGAGGHETQYFGPGTRLLVL.

At least ten counts were recorded for this clonotype. V and J are TRBV4-1 and TRBJ2-7; D remains ambiguous. Germline loops: CDR1 MGHRA, CDR2 YSYEKL. Deletions cut 5 bases from V and 3 bases from J, with 14 bases between. The CDR3 length is 14 residues. CDR3 protein: CASSFTARVYEQYF. The CDR3 bases are TGCGCCAGCAGCTTTACGGCTAGGGTCTACGAGCAGTACTTC.

This clonotype was detected ten times or more. J is TRBJ2-7 and V is TRBV27; possibly TRBD1 for D (5 bases). The V and J ends lost 6 bases and 3 bases respectively, with 15 bases between them. This CDR3 spans 14 amino acids. Germline CDR1 is MNHEY and CDR2 is SMNVEV (reference sequence). CDR3 region: CASSPLLTDYEQYF. CDR3 DNA: TGTGCCAGCAGCCCCCTTTTGACAGACTACGAGCAGTACTTC.

This clonotype occurred many times. The rearrangement joins TRBV28 to TRBJ1-1; D remains unclear. This CDR3 region has 13 residues. Trimming pared 4 bases from V and 11 bases from J, leaving 17 bases between. CDR1 and CDR2 (germline): MDHEN, SYDVKM. The CDR3 loop reads CASSWVGPTSAFF. DNA for the CDR3: TGTGCCAGCAGTTGGGTGGGCCCCACGAGCGCTTTCTTT. The full variable domain, in which reference TRBV28 and TRBJ1-1 provide the parts outside the CDR3, is DVKVTQSSRYLVKRTGEKVFLECVQDMDHENMFWYRQDPGLGLRLIYFSYDVKMKEKGDIPEGYSVSREKKERFSLILESASTNQTSMYLCASSWVGPTSAFFGQGTRLTVV.

In this sample, this clonotype turned up many times. The V gene is TRBV6-5, the J gene TRBJ2-5; 9 bases match TRBD1. The CDR3 is 14 amino acids. V was clipped by 7 bases and J by 3 bases; unmatched bases: 6. Germline V gives CDR1 MNHEY, CDR2 SVGAGI. The CDR3 DNA follows: TGTGCCAGCACCCGGGGACAGGGCGAAGAGACCCAGTACTTC. Translating gives CASTRGQGEETQYF.

The V gene is TRBV30, the J gene TRBJ2-7, with TRBD1 as a possible D gene (6 bases). V lost 3 bases to trimming and J lost 5 bases, with 14 bases between them. Germline lookup yields CDR1 GTSNPN and CDR2 SVGIG (reference sequence). The CDR3 is 13 residues long. CDR3 protein: CAWSRLEGDEQYF. The CDR3 DNA sequence: TGTGCCTGGAGCAGGCTTGAGGGGGACGAGCAGTACTTC. The complete variable domain, with remaining parts taken from reference TRBV30 and TRBJ2-7, reads SQTIHQWPATLVQPVGSPLSLECTVEGTSNPNLYWYRQAAGRGLQLLFYSVGIGQISSEVPQNLSASRPQDRQFILSSKKLLLSDSGFYLCAWSRLEGDEQYFGPGTRLTVT.

This clonotype was counted ten times or more. The chain uses TRBV30 and TRBJ1-1, with 7 bases fitting TRBD1. Germline lookup yields CDR1 GTSNPN and CDR2 SVGIG (reference sequence). The CDR3 contains 11 residues. After removal of 8 bases from V and 11 bases from J, the junction contained 11 bases not matched to a gene. This CDR3 is CAQGQLAAAFF. The CDR3 DNA sequence: TGTGCCCAGGGACAGTTGGCGGCTGCTTTCTTT.